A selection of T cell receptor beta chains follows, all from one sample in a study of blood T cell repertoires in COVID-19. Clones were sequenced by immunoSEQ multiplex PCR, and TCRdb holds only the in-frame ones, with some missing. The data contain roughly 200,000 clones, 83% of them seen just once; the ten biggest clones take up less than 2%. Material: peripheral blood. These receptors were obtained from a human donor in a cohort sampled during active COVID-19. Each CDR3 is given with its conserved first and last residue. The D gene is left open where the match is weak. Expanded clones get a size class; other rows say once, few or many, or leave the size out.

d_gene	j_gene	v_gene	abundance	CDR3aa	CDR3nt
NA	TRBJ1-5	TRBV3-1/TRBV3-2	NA	CASSQGGGNQPQHF	TGTGCCAGCAGCCAAGGGGGGGGCAATCAGCCCCAGCATTTT
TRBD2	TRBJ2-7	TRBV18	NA	CASSPREGSYEQYF	TGTGCCAGCTCACCAAGGGAGGGATCCTACGAGCAGTACTTC
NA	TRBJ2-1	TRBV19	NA	CASRRQPGTQGRYNEQFF	TGTGCCAGTAGGCGTCAACCCGGGACTCAAGGGAGGTACAATGAGCAGTTCTTC
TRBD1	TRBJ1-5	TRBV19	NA	CASSLQGVAPQHF	TGTGCCAGTAGTCTACAGGGGGTTGCGCCCCAGCATTTT
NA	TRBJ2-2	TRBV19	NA	CASSILSNTGELFF	TGTGCCAGTAGTATCCTCTCGAACACCGGGGAGCTGTTTTTT
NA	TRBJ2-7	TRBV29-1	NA	CSVEGPSYEQYF	TGCAGCGTTGAGGGCCCTTCCTACGAGCAGTACTTC
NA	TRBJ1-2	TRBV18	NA	CASSPGDMYGYTF	TGTGCCAGCTCACCGGGGGACATGTACGGCTACACCTTC
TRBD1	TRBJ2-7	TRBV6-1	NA	CASSEYRGQGYEQYF	TGTGCCAGCAGTGAGTATAGGGGACAGGGCTACGAGCAGTACTTC
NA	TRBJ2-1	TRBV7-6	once	CASSPTKRDNEQFF	TGTGCCAGCAGCCCCACAAAGCGAGACAATGAGCAGTTCTTC
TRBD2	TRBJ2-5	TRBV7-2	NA	CASSPFGLGPETQYF	TGTGCCAGCAGCCCTTTTGGACTAGGGCCAGAGACCCAGTACTTC
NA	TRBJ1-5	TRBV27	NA	CASSLSSSNQPQHF	TGTGCCAGCAGTTTATCGAGTAGCAATCAGCCCCAGCATTTT
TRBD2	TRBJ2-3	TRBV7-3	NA	CASSLKAGVTDTQYF	TGTGCCAGCAGCTTAAAAGCGGGGGTCACAGATACGCAGTATTTT